The 17 T cell receptor beta chains below come from one sample, sequenced in a study of CD8 T cells in ankylosing spondylitis. No antigens are known for them. Broader study findings: A motif of 8 or 9 highly homologous TCR beta variants was seen as apparently characteristic of ankylosing spondylitis blood.

TCRdb re-derived calls from the 5' RACE reads in MiXCR, one entry per CDR3 protein. The data hold about 460,000 distinct CDR3 sequences, with approximately 5% observed a single time. Material for sequencing was blood, either unsorted or a sorted T cell fraction (not recorded which). The receptors originated from a male donor with ankylosing spondylitis.

This clonotype has at least ten counts. The chain employs TRBV29-1 and TRBJ2-1, with D maybe TRBD1 (6 bases). Per the germline V gene, CDR1 is SQVTM and CDR2 is ANQGSEA. V gave up 1 base and J gave up 12 bases, with 10 bases separating them. This CDR3 comprises 11 residues. The DNA for the CDR3 is TGCAGCGTTGAAGCAGGGGTTTTGCAGTTCTTC. It specifies CSVEAGVLQFF.

Many counts were recorded for this clonotype. The V and J genes are TRBV6-5 and TRBJ1-1; possibly TRBD1 for D (5 bases). The CDR3 is 14 residues long. Trimming removed 2 bases from V and 4 bases from J, with 11 bases in between. Looked up from germline, CDR1 is MNHEY and CDR2 is SVGAGI. The CDR3 DNA follows: TGTGCCAGCAGTTACACAGGACGTGGCACTGAAGCTTTCTTT. It translates to CASSYTGRGTEAFF.

This clonotype was seen ten or more times. The J gene is TRBJ2-7, the V gene TRBV7-8; 7 bases align to TRBD1. The CDR3 length is 14 residues. Germline V gene lookup returns CDR1 SGHVS and CDR2 FQNEAQ. The trim removed 1 base at V and 4 bases at J, leaving 4 bases unmatched. The CDR3 nucleotides are TGTGCCAGCAGCTTAGTAACCAGGGGGTACGAGCAGTACTTC. Its translation is CASSLVTRGYEQYF. The entire variable domain, with the rest obtained from reference TRBV7-8 and TRBJ2-7, is as follows: GAGVSQSPRYKVAKRGQDVALRCDPISGHVSLFWYQQALGQGPEFLTYFQNEAQLDKSGLPSDRFFAERPEGSVSTLKIQRTQQEDSAVYLCASSLVTRGYEQYFGPGTRLTVT.

This clonotype has ten or more counts. The chain joins TRBV7-9 to TRBJ1-1; 9 bases align to TRBD1. Trimming cost V 5 bases and J 3 bases; bases outside gene matches: 7. Germline CDR1 SEHNR, CDR2 FQNEAQ (reference sequence). The CDR3 totals 15 residues. CDR3 nucleotide sequence: TGTGCCAGCAGCACCCGGACAGGGGCGGACACTGAAGCTTTCTTT. This sequence encodes CASSTRTGADTEAFF.

This clonotype was seen repeatedly, ten times or more. A read error may account for a junction end that differs from germline. The chain joins TRBV29-1 to TRBJ2-5; D uncertain. Germline V CDR1 and CDR2: SQVTM, ANQGSEA. The CDR3 contains 17 residues. The CDR3 here is CRVVGVLGWGPKETQYF. Written as DNA, the CDR3 is TGCCGCGTTGTTGGGGTGCTAGGGTGGGGTCCGAAAGAGACCCAGTACTTC.

Many counts were recorded for this clonotype. The V and J genes are TRBV7-2 and TRBJ1-6, with D unresolved. Trimming shortened V by 6 bases and J by 7 bases, and 4 bases separated the two germline ends. This CDR3 region has 11 residues. CDR1 is SGHTA, CDR2 FQGNSA, per germline. The CDR3 region is CASSKNSPLHF. DNA of the CDR3: TGTGCCAGCAGTAAAAATTCACCCCTCCACTTT.

This clonotype was counted ten times or more. CDR3 nucleotide sequence: TGTGCCAGCACCGGAGGGACAGCGGAGACCCAGTACTTC. Protein sequence: CASTGGTAETQYF. This chain links TRBV10-3 with TRBJ2-5; perhaps TRBD1 as D (7 bases). Germline CDR1 ENHRY, CDR2 SYGVKD. V was cut by 10 bases and J by 5 bases, with 17 bases left in between. The CDR3 covers 13 residues.

The rearrangement uses TRBV15 and TRBJ2-7; unclear D gene. This CDR3 is built from 14 residues. In germline, CDR1 is LNHNV, CDR2 YYDKDF (reference sequence). V shed 0 bases and J shed 2 bases, with 8 bases lying between them. CDR3 protein: CATSRDPSAYEQYF. In DNA form, the CDR3 reads TGTGCCACCAGCAGAGATCCCAGCGCCTACGAGCAGTACTTC.

This clonotype occurred many times. V is TRBV6-1 and J is TRBJ1-2; D unresolved. CDR3 length: 14 amino acids. The ends were cut back, 8 bases at V and 5 bases at J, with 18 bases in the middle. In germline, CDR1 is MNHNS, CDR2 SASEGT. CDR3 sequence (DNA): TGTGCCAGCTGGGCTACAGAGTATCTTTATGGCTACACCTTC. Its protein product is CASWATEYLYGYTF.

The chain links TRBV9 to TRBJ2-2; D uncertain. The CDR3 is made up of 15 amino acids. Germline CDR1 is SGDLS and CDR2 is YYNGEE. Trimming pared 0 bases from V and 3 bases from J, leaving 9 bases between. The CDR3 loop reads CASSVERADTGELFF. The CDR3, as DNA: TGTGCCAGCAGCGTAGAACGGGCAGACACCGGGGAGCTGTTTTTT.

This clonotype was seen many times. V gene TRBV5-1 combines with J gene TRBJ2-5; no reliable D call. Germline V gene sequence: CDR1 SGHRS, CDR2 YFSETQ. This CDR3 comprises 13 residues. V lost 4 bases, J lost 13 bases, and 20 bases lay in between. The CDR3 sequence is CASSPSIAEYRYF. CDR3 in DNA: TGCGCCAGCAGCCCCTCAATAGCCGAATATCGGTACTTC.

This clonotype appeared many times. The V and J genes are TRBV6-1 and TRBJ2-2; TRBD1 matches at 9 bases. The germline V gene encodes CDR1 MNHNS and CDR2 SASEGT. This CDR3 region has 14 residues. Trimming cost V 6 bases and J 7 bases; bases outside gene matches: 6. This CDR3 is CASSLQGASGELFF. In nucleotides, the CDR3 is TGTGCCAGCAGCCTACAGGGGGCGAGCGGGGAGCTGTTTTTT.

This clonotype has at least ten counts. V is TRBV19 and J is TRBJ2-1; D remains ambiguous. V shed 2 bases and J shed 8 bases, with 7 bases lying between them. CDR1 is LNHDA and CDR2 is SQIVND in the germline V gene (reference sequence). The CDR3 is 12 residues long. DNA for the CDR3: TGTGCCAGTAGTATATACGGAGATGAGCAGTTCTTC. Protein sequence: CASSIYGDEQFF.

As for this clonotype: This may stem from a read error, because a much larger clone lies one nucleotide away. V usage is TRBV4-3 and J usage is TRBJ1-2; no firm D call. V was trimmed by 3 bases and J by 7 bases, leaving 18 bases between them. This CDR3 has 15 amino acids. In germline, CDR1 is LGHNA, CDR2 YSLEER. This CDR3 is CASSQAQRKTTGYTF. CDR3 DNA: TGCGCCAGCAGCCAGGCCCAGCGCAAAACCACTGGCTACACCTTC.

This clonotype has at least ten counts. The rearrangement links TRBV11-2 to TRBJ2-3; TRBD2 agrees at 13 bases. V trimming: 3 bases; J trimming: 0 bases; junction bases outside the gene matches: 6. Germline CDR1 is SGHAT and CDR2 is FQNNGV. The CDR3 totals 18 residues. CDR3 loop: CASSLRGLAGTSTDTQYF. The DNA for the CDR3 is TGTGCCAGCAGCTTGAGGGGACTAGCGGGAACTAGCACAGATACGCAGTATTTT.

Ten or more counts support this clonotype. The V call is TRBV7-8, the J call TRBJ1-1; no firm D call. The germline V and J ends were trimmed by 5 bases and 7 bases, with 14 bases remaining between them. Per the germline V gene, CDR1 is SGHVS and CDR2 is FQNEAQ. The CDR3 contains 13 residues. The DNA of the CDR3 is TGTGCCAGCAGCCTCTTGAGGAACGGTGAAGCTTTCTTT. Protein sequence: CASSLLRNGEAFF. The full variable domain, in which reference TRBV7-8 and TRBJ1-1 provide the parts outside the CDR3, is GAGVSQSPRYKVAKRGQDVALRCDPISGHVSLFWYQQALGQGPEFLTYFQNEAQLDKSGLPSDRFFAERPEGSVSTLKIQRTQQEDSAVYLCASSLLRNGEAFFGQGTRLTVV.

A remark on this clonotype: This sequence may be a read error, since a much larger clone differs from it by one base. The chain joins TRBV5-1 to TRBJ2-1, with 8 positions matching TRBD2. Germline V gene data show CDR1 as SGHRS and CDR2 as YFSETQ. The CDR3 covers 15 residues. CDR3 nucleotides: TGCGACAGCAGCTTGGCCCCTAGCGGGTCCAATGAGCAGTTCTTC. Translating it yields CDSSLAPSGSNEQFF.